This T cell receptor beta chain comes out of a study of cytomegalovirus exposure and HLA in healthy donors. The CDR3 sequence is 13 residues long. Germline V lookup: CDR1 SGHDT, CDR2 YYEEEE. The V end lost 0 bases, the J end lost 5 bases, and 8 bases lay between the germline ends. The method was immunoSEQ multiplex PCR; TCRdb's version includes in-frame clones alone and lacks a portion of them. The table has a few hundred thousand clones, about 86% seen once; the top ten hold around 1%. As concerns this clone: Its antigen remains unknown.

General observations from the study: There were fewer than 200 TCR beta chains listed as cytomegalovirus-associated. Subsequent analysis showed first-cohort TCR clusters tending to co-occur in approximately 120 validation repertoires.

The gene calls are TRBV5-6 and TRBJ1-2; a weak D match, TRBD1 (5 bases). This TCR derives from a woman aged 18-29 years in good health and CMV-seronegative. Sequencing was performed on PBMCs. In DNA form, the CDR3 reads TGTGCCAGCAGCTTGGAGGGGAGGTATGGCTACACCTTC. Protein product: CASSLEGRYGYTF.